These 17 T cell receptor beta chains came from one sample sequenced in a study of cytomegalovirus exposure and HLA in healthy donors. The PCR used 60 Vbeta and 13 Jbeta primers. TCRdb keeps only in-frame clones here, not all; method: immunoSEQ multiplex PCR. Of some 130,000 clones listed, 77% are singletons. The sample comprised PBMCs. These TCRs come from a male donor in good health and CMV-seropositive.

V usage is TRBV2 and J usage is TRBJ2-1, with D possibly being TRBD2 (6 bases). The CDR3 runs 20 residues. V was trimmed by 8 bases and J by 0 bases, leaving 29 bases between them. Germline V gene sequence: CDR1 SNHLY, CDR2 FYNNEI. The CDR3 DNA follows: TGTGCCAGCCTCGCACAAGCAAGCGGGCGGCTCTTTAGCTCCTACAATGAGCAGTTCTTC. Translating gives CASLAQASGRLFSSYNEQFF.

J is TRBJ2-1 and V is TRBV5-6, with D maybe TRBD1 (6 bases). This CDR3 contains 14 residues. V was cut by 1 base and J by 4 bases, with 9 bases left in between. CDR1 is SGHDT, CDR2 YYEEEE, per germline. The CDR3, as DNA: TGTGCCAGCAGCTTGTTGGGGGCTTACAATGAGCAGTTCTTC. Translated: CASSLLGAYNEQFF. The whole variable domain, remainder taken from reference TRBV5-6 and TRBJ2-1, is DAGVTQSPTHLIKTRGQQVTLRCSPKSGHDTVSWYQQALGQGPQFIFQYYEEEERQRGNFPDRFSGHQFPNYSSELNVNALLLGDSALYLCASSLLGAYNEQFFGPGTRLTVL.

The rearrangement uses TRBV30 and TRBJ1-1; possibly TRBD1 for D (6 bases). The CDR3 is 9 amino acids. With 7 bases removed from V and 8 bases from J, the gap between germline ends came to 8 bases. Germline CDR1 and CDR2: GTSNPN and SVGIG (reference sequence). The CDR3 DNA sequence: TGTGCCTTGGGGACAGAAGCTTTCTTT. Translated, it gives CALGTEAFF.

CDR3 amino acids: CASSLGSPIKGTPLHF. The CDR3 bases are TGTGCCAGCAGCTTAGGTAGCCCCATCAAGGGGACACCCCTCCACTTT. The V call is TRBV11-2, the J call TRBJ1-6; a possible D gene is TRBD1 (5 bases). The CDR3 is 16 residues long. Deletions cut 1 base from V and 11 bases from J, with 18 bases between. The germline V gene encodes CDR1 SGHAT and CDR2 FQNNGV.

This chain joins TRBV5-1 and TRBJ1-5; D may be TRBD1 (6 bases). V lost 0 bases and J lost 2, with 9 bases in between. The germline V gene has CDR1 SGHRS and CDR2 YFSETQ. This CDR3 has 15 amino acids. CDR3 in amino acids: CASSLGTVGNQPQHF. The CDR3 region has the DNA TGCGCCAGCAGCTTGGGGACAGTCGGCAATCAGCCCCAGCATTTT.

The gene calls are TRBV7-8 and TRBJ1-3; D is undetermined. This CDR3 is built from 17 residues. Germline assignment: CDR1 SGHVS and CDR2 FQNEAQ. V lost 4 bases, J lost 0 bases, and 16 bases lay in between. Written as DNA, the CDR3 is TGTGCCAGCAGCTCTCCCGGGAGTCGACACTCTGGAAACACCATATATTTT. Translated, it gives CASSSPGSRHSGNTIYF.

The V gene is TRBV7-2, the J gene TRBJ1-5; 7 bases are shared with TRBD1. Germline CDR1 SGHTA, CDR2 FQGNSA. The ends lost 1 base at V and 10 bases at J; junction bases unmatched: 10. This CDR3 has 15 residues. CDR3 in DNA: TGTGCCAGCAGCTTAGGGGACAGCTCAATTTACCCCCAGCATTTT. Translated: CASSLGDSSIYPQHF.

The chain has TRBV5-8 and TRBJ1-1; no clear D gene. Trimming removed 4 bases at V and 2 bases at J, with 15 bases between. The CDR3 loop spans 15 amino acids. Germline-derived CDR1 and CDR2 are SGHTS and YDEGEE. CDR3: CASSALREANTEAFF. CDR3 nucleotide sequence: TGTGCCAGCAGCGCCCTTAGGGAGGCAAACACTGAAGCTTTCTTT. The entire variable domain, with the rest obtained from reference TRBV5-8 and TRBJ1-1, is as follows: EAGVTQSPTHLIKTRGQQATLRCSPISGHTSVYWYQQALGLGLQFLLWYDEGEERNRGNFPPRFSGRQFPNYSSELNVNALELEDSALYLCASSALREANTEAFFGQGTRLTVV.

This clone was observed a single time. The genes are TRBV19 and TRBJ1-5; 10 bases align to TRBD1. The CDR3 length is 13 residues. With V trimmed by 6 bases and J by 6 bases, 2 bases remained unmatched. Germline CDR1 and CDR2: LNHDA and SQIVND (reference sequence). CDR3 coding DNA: TGTGCCAGTAGGCGACAGGGGGCTCAGCCCCAGCATTTT. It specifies CASRRQGAQPQHF.

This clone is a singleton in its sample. CDR3 loop: CAGPTDDRIDYEQYF. CDR3 DNA sequence: TGTGCCGGACCCACGGACGACAGGATCGATTACGAGCAGTACTTC. The V and J genes are TRBV11-2 and TRBJ2-7, with D possibly being TRBD1 (6 bases). There are 15 residues in the CDR3. Germline assignment: CDR1 SGHAT and CDR2 FQNNGV. V dropped 11 bases and J dropped 4 bases, with 24 bases sitting between them.

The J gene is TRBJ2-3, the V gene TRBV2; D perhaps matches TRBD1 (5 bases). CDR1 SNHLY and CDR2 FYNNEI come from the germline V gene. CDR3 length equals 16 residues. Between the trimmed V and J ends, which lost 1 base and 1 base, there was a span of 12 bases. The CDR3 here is CASSEGTLGGTDTQYF. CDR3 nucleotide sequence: TGTGCCAGCAGTGAAGGGACACTCGGCGGCACAGATACGCAGTATTTT.

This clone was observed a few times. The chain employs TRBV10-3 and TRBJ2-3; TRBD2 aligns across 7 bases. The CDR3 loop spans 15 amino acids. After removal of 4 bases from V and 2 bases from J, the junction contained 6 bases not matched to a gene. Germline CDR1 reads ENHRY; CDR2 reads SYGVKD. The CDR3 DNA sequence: TGTGCCATCAGTGGGTCTAGCGGCAACACAGATACGCAGTATTTT. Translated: CAISGSSGNTDTQYF.

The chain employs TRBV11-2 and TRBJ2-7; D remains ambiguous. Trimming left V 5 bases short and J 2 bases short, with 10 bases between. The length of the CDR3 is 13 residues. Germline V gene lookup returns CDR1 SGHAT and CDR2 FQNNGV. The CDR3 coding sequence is TGTGCCAGCAGCCCCGAGGTAACCTACGAGCAGTACTTC. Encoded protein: CASSPEVTYEQYF. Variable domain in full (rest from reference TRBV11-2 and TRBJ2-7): EAGVAQSPRYKIIEKRQSVAFWCNPISGHATLYWYQQILGQGPKLLIQFQNNGVVDDSQLPKDRFSAERLKGVDSTLKIQPAKLEDSAVYLCASSPEVTYEQYFGPGTRLTVT.

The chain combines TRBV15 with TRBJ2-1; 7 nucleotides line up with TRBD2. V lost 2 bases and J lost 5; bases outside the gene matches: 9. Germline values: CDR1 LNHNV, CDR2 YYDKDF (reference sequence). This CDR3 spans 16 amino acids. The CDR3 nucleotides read TGTGCCACCAGCAGAAAACTCGTACGGGAGGACAATGAGCAGTTCTTC. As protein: CATSRKLVREDNEQFF.

The DNA of the CDR3 is TGCGCCAGCAGCTTGGTGGACAGAGGCAATGAGCAGTTCTTC. This sequence encodes CASSLVDRGNEQFF. The chain joins TRBV5-1 to TRBJ2-1; the D gene is possibly TRBD1 (6 bases). The CDR3 has 14 amino acids. Germline-derived CDR1 and CDR2 are SGHRS and YFSETQ. The V end was cut by 0 bases, the J end by 6 bases, with 10 bases between.

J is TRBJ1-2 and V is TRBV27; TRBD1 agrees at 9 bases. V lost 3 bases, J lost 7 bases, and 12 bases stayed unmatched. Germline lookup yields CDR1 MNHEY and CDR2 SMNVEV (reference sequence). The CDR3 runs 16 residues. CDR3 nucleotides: TGTGCCAGCAGTTTCCCAACCGGGACAGGGACTTTTGGCTACACCTTC. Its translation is CASSFPTGTGTFGYTF.

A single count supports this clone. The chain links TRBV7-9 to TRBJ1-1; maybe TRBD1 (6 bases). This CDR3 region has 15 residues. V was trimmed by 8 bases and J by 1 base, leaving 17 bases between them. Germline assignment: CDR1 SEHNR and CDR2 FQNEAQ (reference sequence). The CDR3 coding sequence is TGTGCCAGCGCTAAGGGGGACATTGGGAACACTGAAGCTTTCTTT. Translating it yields CASAKGDIGNTEAFF.